One TCR beta chain is described in this entry. What it binds is unknown. In the PCR, 60 Vbeta and 13 Jbeta primers were used. Data came from immunoSEQ multiplex PCR; TCRdb stores just in-frame clones and leaves some out. The data hold 130,000 or so clones, with approximately 78% observed a single time. The data were obtained in a study of cytomegalovirus exposure and HLA in healthy donors. Study findings and constraints: The authors listed approximately 150 TCR beta chains as cytomegalovirus-associated. Later, an analysis found that common viral pathogens appeared to be linked with several of the most significant clusters. According to a later analysis, donors in an Asian-associated ancestry cluster reportedly had fewer N-insertions than the roughly 670-donor mean. In a later analysis, across HLA loci, associated TCR counts were highest for DRB1, lowest for HLA-C.

The J segment lost 4 bases and the V segment lost 6 bases, leaving 8 bases of the junction unmatched. Germline V CDR1 and CDR2: MDHEN, SYDVKM. The CDR3 is made up of 14 amino acids. The rearrangement links TRBV28 to TRBJ2-7; 8 positions match TRBD2. Sequencing was carried out using PBMCs. The sequence derives from a woman in her 50s in good health and CMV-seropositive. CDR3 protein: CASRTLAGWYEQYF. DNA of the CDR3: TGTGCCAGCAGGACATTAGCGGGATGGTACGAGCAGTACTTC.